This T cell receptor beta chain originates from a study of OX40 agonist ivuxolimab in advanced cancers. At the level of the study: Of the participants, 35% to 50% had some prior anti-PD-1, anti-PD-L1 or anti-CTLA-4 therapy, which was allowed. Two cutaneous melanoma patients and one hepatocellular carcinoma patient, three in all, had partial responses.

This clone was recorded a few times. Measured with immunoSEQ multiplex PCR; TCRdb has only the in-frame clones, and not every one. Here the sample spans some 19,000 clones, about three quarters being singletons. This CDR3 comprises 14 residues. Trimming stripped 1 base from V and 5 bases from J, with 9 bases between. Germline CDR1 SEHNR, CDR2 FQNEAQ (reference sequence). The chain is built from TRBV7-9 and TRBJ2-1, with D hard to call. The sequencing here drew on CD4+ or CD8+ T cells sorted from blood, taken in a trial of the OX40 agonist ivuxolimab. This TCR was sampled from an adult with an advanced solid tumor such as melanoma, head and neck, liver or kidney cancer. The CDR3 coding sequence is TGTGCCAGCAGCTTAGGTCCTAACCACAATGAGCAGTTCTTC. Its protein product is CASSLGPNHNEQFF. The variable domain in full, with the rest retrieved from reference TRBV7-9 and TRBJ2-1, is DTGVSQNPRHKITKRGQNVTFRCDPISEHNRLYWYRQTLGQGPEFLTYFQNEAQLEKSRLLSDRFSAERPKGSFSTLEIQRTEQGDSAMYLCASSLGPNHNEQFFGPGTRLTVL.